This is a list of T cell receptor beta chains from one sample in a study of blood T cell repertoires in COVID-19. Method: immunoSEQ multiplex PCR; TCRdb's copy keeps in-frame clones and lacks some. This table holds roughly 120,000 clones, roughly 89% found once. The sequenced sample consisted of peripheral blood. Source of these receptors: a woman in her sixties with COVID-19, enrolled during active disease. Both conserved end residues are part of each CDR3. D genes are given only for firm matches. Not all rows give a size; the values are once, few, many and, for expanded clones, a class.

size: once
D: TRBD1
V: TRBV5-1
J: TRBJ1-1
DNA: TGCGCCAGCAGCTTGGCTGGGGGACAGGAAGCTTTCTTT
CDR3: CASSLAGGQEAFF

size: NA
D: TRBD1
V: TRBV19
J: TRBJ2-7
DNA: TGTGCCAGTAGTACGGGGACAGGAGCAATCTACGAGCAGTACTTC
CDR3: CASSTGTGAIYEQYF

size: NA
D: NA
V: TRBV19
J: TRBJ2-2
DNA: TGTGCCACCAAGCTGGCACAGGACACCGGGGAGCTGTTTTTT
CDR3: CATKLAQDTGELFF

size: NA
D: NA
V: TRBV5-1
J: TRBJ2-7
DNA: TGCGCCAGCACAAAAGACAGCTTATCTTCCTACGAGCAGTACTTC
CDR3: CASTKDSLSSYEQYF

size: NA
D: TRBD1
V: TRBV14
J: TRBJ2-3
DNA: TGTGCCAGCAGCCAAGACCAGGGGGCGGCAGATACGCAGTATTTT
CDR3: CASSQDQGAADTQYF

size: NA
D: TRBD1
V: TRBV6-5
J: TRBJ2-1
DNA: TGTGCCAGCAGCGGGACAGGGGCCTACAATGAGCAGTTCTTC
CDR3: CASSGTGAYNEQFF

size: NA
D: NA
V: TRBV6-6
J: TRBJ2-7
DNA: TGTGCCAGCAGTTTCAGGGGTTTCGATTACGAGCAGTACTTC
CDR3: CASSFRGFDYEQYF

size: NA
D: TRBD1
V: TRBV18
J: TRBJ1-2
DNA: TGTGCCAGCTCACGCGGGACAGGGAGACAAGGCTACACCTTC
CDR3: CASSRGTGRQGYTF

size: NA
D: NA
V: TRBV4-1
J: TRBJ2-7
DNA: TGCGCCAGCAGCCAAGAGTTCACAGCTAGCCCTACCTACGAGCAGTACTTC
CDR3: CASSQEFTASPTYEQYF

size: once
D: TRBD1
V: TRBV5-6
J: TRBJ1-6
DNA: TGTGCCAGCAGCTTATTACAGGGGGTTTCACCCCTCCACTTT
CDR3: CASSLLQGVSPLHF

size: NA
D: TRBD1
V: TRBV27
J: TRBJ2-3
DNA: TGTGCCAGCAGTTTCTCCGCGCGGGACAGGGGATACACAGATACGCAGTATTTT
CDR3: CASSFSARDRGYTDTQYF

size: NA
D: NA
V: TRBV4-2
J: TRBJ1-1
DNA: TGTGCCAGCAGCCAAGATAGCGGGGGAGTATTGGCTTTCTTT
CDR3: CASSQDSGGVLAFF